This T cell receptor beta chain was sequenced in a study of blood T cells in healthy people across ages. The people who gave samples were healthy Caucasians from Russia, aged 6 to 90. Germline CDR1 reads DFQATT; CDR2 reads SNEGSKA (reference sequence). The CDR3 contains 15 residues. V gave up 5 bases and J gave up 3 bases, with 20 bases separating them. There are a few counts of this clonotype. A J-beta primer mix and a sample-barcoded 5' primer were used in a second PCR of roughly 6 to 11 cycles. MiXCR was run by TCRdb on the 5' RACE reads, yielding one entry per CDR3 protein. Counted here are 700,000 to 850,000 distinct CDR3 sequences, roughly 35% occurring once; the ten biggest clones make up approximately 13%.

The chain links TRBV20-1 to TRBJ2-7, with D maybe TRBD1 (6 bases). Sequencing was done on a sample of blood. This receptor was taken from a man younger than 35 in good health. CDR3 region: CSAGGPFRGDYEQYF. CDR3 DNA: TGCAGTGCTGGGGGCCCTTTTCGGGGAGACTACGAGCAGTACTTC.